This T cell receptor beta chain was captured by sequencing in a study of blood T cell repertoires in COVID-19. Study-level information: The United States, Italy and Spain were the sources of the acute and convalescent COVID-19 samples. The analysed material was cDNA or gDNA that came from T cells, B-cell-depleted T cells, or PBMCs.

In the original workflow: Estimated nucleated cell counts came from reference gene primer amplification. This table comes from immunoSEQ multiplex PCR, and its TCRdb copy is limited to in-frame clones, with some not included. V, J and clone size are those of that table, while D and trimming were read from the DNA. The sample records fewer than 450,000 clones, approximately 91% being singletons. The CDR3 totals 16 residues. CDR1 and CDR2 (germline): MNHEY, SMNVEV (reference sequence). Trimming cost V 5 bases and J 7 bases, with 18 bases left between them. Seattle researchers signed up patients amid active infection and tracked them longitudinally.

This rearrangement joins TRBV27 to TRBJ1-6; perhaps TRBD1 as D (6 bases). Sequenced sample: peripheral blood. The origin of this receptor is a woman aged 70-85 years with COVID-19, enrolled during active disease. Written as DNA, the CDR3 is TGTGCCAGCAGTCTCTTTGTCGCAGGGGCAAATTCACCCCTCCACTTT. It specifies CASSLFVAGANSPLHF.